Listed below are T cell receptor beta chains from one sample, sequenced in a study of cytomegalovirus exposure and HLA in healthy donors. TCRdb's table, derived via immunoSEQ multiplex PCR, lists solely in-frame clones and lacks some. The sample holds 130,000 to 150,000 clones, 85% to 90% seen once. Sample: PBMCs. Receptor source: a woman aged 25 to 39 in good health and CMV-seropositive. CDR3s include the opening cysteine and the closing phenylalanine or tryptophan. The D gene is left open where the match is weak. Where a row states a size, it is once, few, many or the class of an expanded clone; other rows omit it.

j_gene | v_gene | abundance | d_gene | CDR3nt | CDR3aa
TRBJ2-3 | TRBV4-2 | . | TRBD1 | TGTGCCAGCAGCCAAGATGGCCTCAGGGGGGATACGCAGTATTTT | CASSQDGLRGDTQYF
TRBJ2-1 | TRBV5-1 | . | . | TGCGCCAGCAGCCTCTCGGGAATAGTCCGCGGTGAGCAGTTCTTC | CASSLSGIVRGEQFF
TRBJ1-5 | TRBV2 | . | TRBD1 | TGTGCCAGCAGGGGGGACAGTAGCAATCAGCCCCAGCATTTT | CASRGDSSNQPQHF
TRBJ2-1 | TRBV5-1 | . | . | TGCGCCAGCAGCTTTTTGACAGGGAGGAATGAGCAGTTCTTC | CASSFLTGRNEQFF
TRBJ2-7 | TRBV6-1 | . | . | TGTGCCAGCATCCTACAGGCAGCCTCCTACGAGCAGTACTTC | CASILQAASYEQYF
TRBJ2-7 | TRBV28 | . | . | TGTGCCAGCAGTTCCGGCCGGGGTTCCTACGAGCAGTACTTC | CASSSGRGSYEQYF
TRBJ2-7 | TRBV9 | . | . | TGTGCCAGCAGCGTAGGCGGGAACCCCTCCTACGAGCAGTACTTC | CASSVGGNPSYEQYF
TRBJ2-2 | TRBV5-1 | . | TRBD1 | TGCGCCAGCATGACAGGGCCATCCAACACCGGGGAGCTGTTTTTT | CASMTGPSNTGELFF
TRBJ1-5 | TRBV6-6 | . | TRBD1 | TGTGCCAGCAGTTACGGTACAGGGGGTAATCAGCCCCAGCATTTT | CASSYGTGGNQPQHF
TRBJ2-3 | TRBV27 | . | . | TGTGCCAGCAGTCCCTTGGTTAGGGTGGAGGGAGGAGATACGCAGTATTTT | CASSPLVRVEGGDTQYF
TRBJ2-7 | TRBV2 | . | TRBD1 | TGTGCCAGCAGTGAATCTTTGGGACAGGGTCCCCGCGAGCAGTACTTC | CASSESLGQGPREQYF
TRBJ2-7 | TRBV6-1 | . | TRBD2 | TGTGCCAGCAGTGAAGAGGCGGGAGGCCGCTGGGAGCAGTACTTC | CASSEEAGGRWEQYF
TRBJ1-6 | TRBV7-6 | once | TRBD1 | TGTGCCAGCAGCTTAGAGGGGGCTGGAAATTCACCCCTCCACTTT | CASSLEGAGNSPLHF
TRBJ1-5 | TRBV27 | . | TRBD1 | TGTGCCAGCAGTGTAGGGACAGGGAATCAGCCCCAGCATTTT | CASSVGTGNQPQHF
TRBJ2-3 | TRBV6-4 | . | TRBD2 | TGTGCCAGCAGTGAAGGCGGGGGGGAAGCCACAGATACGCAGTATTTT | CASSEGGGEATDTQYF
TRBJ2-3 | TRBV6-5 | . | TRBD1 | TGTGCCAGCAGGCAAACAGGGGGCAATACGCAGTATTTT | CASRQTGGNTQYF
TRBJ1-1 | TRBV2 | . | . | TGTGCCAGCAGCCGTGACAGCGTACCCCCCCCAGGCACTGAAGCTTTCTTT | CASSRDSVPPPGTEAFF
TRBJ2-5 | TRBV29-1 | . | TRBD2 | TGCAGCGTTGACCTAGCGGGAGTAGAGACCCAGTACTTC | CSVDLAGVETQYF
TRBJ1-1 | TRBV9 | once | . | TGTGCCAGCAGCGTTGGGCAGTTAATGAACACTGAAGCTTTCTTT | CASSVGQLMNTEAFF
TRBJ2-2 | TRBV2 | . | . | TGTGCCAGCAGATGGAACCCCACTAGTACCGGGGAGCTGTTTTTT | CASRWNPTSTGELFF
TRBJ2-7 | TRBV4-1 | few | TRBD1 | TGCGCCAGCAGCCCCCGTCACGACAGGGGGGAATACGAGCAGTACTTC | CASSPRHDRGEYEQYF
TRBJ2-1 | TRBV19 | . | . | TGTGCCAGTAAGGGAGGGGGGGCGAGCTCCTACAATGAGCAGTTCTTC | CASKGGGASSYNEQFF
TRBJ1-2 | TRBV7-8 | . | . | TGTGCCAGCAGCTCTAATAGGGGCGGCTACACCTTC | CASSSNRGGYTF
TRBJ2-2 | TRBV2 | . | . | TGTGCCAGCTCCCCAGAGAGGGTTGGGAACACCGGGGAGCTGTTTTTT | CASSPERVGNTGELFF
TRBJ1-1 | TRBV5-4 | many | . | TGTGCCAGCAGCTTGGAATTCCAGGGAACTGAAGCTTTCTTT | CASSLEFQGTEAFF
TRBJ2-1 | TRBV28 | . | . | TGTGCCAGCAGTTTCGATGGGGGCGGGTGGAAGCAGTTCTTC | CASSFDGGGWKQFF